Shown below are 7 T cell receptor beta chains from a single sample sequenced in a study of T cell responses to AZD1222 COVID-19 vaccine. Repertoires were generated with immunoSEQ multiplex PCR, while TCRdb's copy carries only in-frame clones and drops some. Counted here are 200,000 or so clones, 90% to 95% occurring once; the ten biggest clones make up roughly 1%. Sequenced here: peripheral blood, sampled 28 days after the second AZD1222 dose. Source of these receptors: an adult who received the AZD1222 COVID-19 vaccine.

This clone was observed once. Written as DNA, the CDR3 is TGTGCCAGTAGTCCGGGAGTCGGGTTCAGCACAGATACGCAGTATTTT. Translated: CASSPGVGFSTDTQYF. The genes are TRBV19 and TRBJ2-3; tentative D call: TRBD2 (6 bases). Germline V gene sequence: CDR1 LNHDA, CDR2 SQIVND (reference sequence). V was cut by 5 bases and J by 0 bases, with 15 bases left in between. CDR3 length equals 16 residues.

V and J are TRBV9 and TRBJ2-3, with D possibly being TRBD1 (8 bases). Germline CDR1 and CDR2: SGDLS and YYNGEE. V was shortened by 9 bases and J by 2 bases, with 31 bases between the two germline ends. The CDR3 runs to 19 residues. The CDR3 region has the DNA TGTGCCACCCAGAAACGGACAGGGTCTGGGGAGGGGACCACAGATACGCAGTATTTT. Protein sequence: CATQKRTGSGEGTTDTQYF.

The rearrangement joins TRBV5-5 to TRBJ1-5; D unclear. This CDR3 comprises 14 residues. CDR1 and CDR2 from the germline V gene are SGHKS and YYEKEE (reference sequence). The V and J ends lost 2 bases and 4 bases respectively, with 10 bases between them. CDR3 DNA sequence: TGTGCCAGCAGCTTTTACGGGATTAATCAGCCCCAGCATTTT. Translation gives CASSFYGINQPQHF.

The V call is TRBV14, the J call TRBJ2-7; D call uncertain. V lost 0 bases, J lost 1 base, and 16 bases lay in between. Germline-derived CDR1 and CDR2 are SGHDN and FVKESK. The CDR3 sequence is 17 residues long. The CDR3, as DNA: TGTGCCAGCAGCCAAGATTTGTCCCCAGGTTATTCCTACGAGCAGTACTTC. Translating gives CASSQDLSPGYSYEQYF.

The rearrangement uses TRBV18 and TRBJ2-5; D uncertain. Trimming shortened V by 3 bases and J by 0 bases, and 8 bases separated the two germline ends. From germline, CDR1 is KGHSH and CDR2 LQKENI. The CDR3 is made up of 14 amino acids. CDR3 sequence (DNA): TGTGCCAGCTCACCTAGGAATAACCAAGAGACCCAGTACTTC. Protein: CASSPRNNQETQYF.

V gene TRBV9 combines with J gene TRBJ1-1; the D is unclear. From germline, CDR1 is SGDLS and CDR2 YYNGEE. The ends were cut back, 3 bases at V and 8 bases at J, with 14 bases in the middle. The CDR3 has 13 amino acids. In DNA form, the CDR3 reads TGTGCCAGCAGCGCACCCTGGGTGTACGAAGCTTTCTTT. It translates to CASSAPWVYEAFF.

The count of this clone is one. V gene TRBV5-4 combines with J gene TRBJ1-1, with D unresolved. V dropped 2 bases and J dropped 1 base, with 12 bases sitting between them. The CDR3 is 15 amino acids. Germline V gives CDR1 SGHNT, CDR2 YYREEE (reference sequence). CDR3 sequence: CASSLDGLPNTEAFF. CDR3 coding DNA: TGTGCCAGCAGCTTAGATGGACTACCGAACACTGAAGCTTTCTTT.